What follows describes a single T cell receptor (beta chain). This specimen belongs to a study of blood T cell repertoires in COVID-19. Study overall: Acute and convalescent COVID-19 specimens originated in the United States, Italy and Spain. The analysed material was cDNA or gDNA that came from T cells, B-cell-depleted T cells, or PBMCs.

Original processing methods: Estimation of nucleated cell counts was performed using reference gene primer amplification. Data came from immunoSEQ multiplex PCR; TCRdb stores just in-frame clones and leaves some out. V, J and clone size reflect that table, while D and trimming were determined from the DNA. The sample gives about 200,000 clones, approximately 87% of which show up once; 0.6% to 1% is in the top ten. The germline V and J ends were trimmed by 5 bases and 8 bases, with 13 bases remaining between them. The V gene's germline CDR1 is SEHNR and CDR2 FQNEAQ (reference sequence). This CDR3 is built from 14 residues.

Specimen: peripheral blood. The genes are TRBV7-9 and TRBJ1-6; a weak D match, TRBD1 (5 bases). The sequence derives from a woman in her sixties or seventies with acute or convalescent COVID-19. The CDR3 DNA is TGTGCCAGCAGCCAAGGGACTACAGATTCACCCCTCCACTTT. It is translated as CASSQGTTDSPLHF.